The source of this T cell receptor beta chain is a study of control samples from healthy donors and cancer patients. CDR3 length: 15 amino acids. Germline values: CDR1 SGDLS, CDR2 YYNGEE. The V end was cut by 3 bases, the J end by 7 bases, with 17 bases between. TCRdb's table, derived via immunoSEQ multiplex PCR, lists solely in-frame clones and lacks some. The sample has some 160,000 clones, 94% seen once. This sequence originates from a woman in her 40s in good health. This chain connects TRBV9 to TRBJ1-3, with D uncertain. The sequenced material came from blood. CDR3 sequence reads: CASSGLLGSANTIYF. CDR3 DNA: TGTGCCAGCAGCGGGCTCTTGGGGTCAGCCAACACCATATATTTT.